This TCR beta chain is drawn from a study of human T cells and chemical hapten exposure. The study, taken as a whole, reports: The number of TCRs above 1 in 1000 frequency did not change after DPC sensitization.

This clonotype was found a few times. What it binds is not known. The sample's time point: patch test 1, 2 weeks after DPC sensitization. Treatment noted: therapeutic diphenylcyclopropenone sensitization with weekly scalp DPC. The J segment lost 1 base and the V segment lost 7 bases, leaving 19 bases of the junction unmatched. The CDR3 runs 19 residues. Each cDNA molecule in the library carried unique molecular identifiers. TCRdb re-called the RACE reads through MiXCR, storing one row per CDR3 protein. The table lists fewer than 500,000 distinct CDR3 sequences, approximately 4.4% of them singletons. This chain connects TRBV12-3 or TRBV12-4 to TRBJ2-3; 8 bases are shared with TRBD2. The material was whole blood, obtained in connection with sensitization to the hapten diphenylcyclopropenone (DPC). This TCR was sampled from a woman in her forties or fifties with alopecia areata. Some clones in this sample may be carry-over from other donors' samples. The CDR3 DNA follows: TGTGCCAGCATCCTGGGCCCTTACGGGAGGGCCTCGGGCACAGATACGCAGTATTTT. It is translated as CASILGPYGRASGTDTQYF.